This note documents a single T cell receptor (beta chain) sequence. The antigen remains unidentified. This sample stems from a study of cytomegalovirus exposure and HLA in healthy donors. With 60 Vbeta and 13 Jbeta primers, the PCR was carried out. Using immunoSEQ multiplex PCR, the repertoire was profiled, and TCRdb retains in-frame clones only, with some absent. The table shows fewer than 250,000 clones, with around 73% occurring only once. Study-wide results and limits: The sole available immune exposure information was CMV serostatus. Within the data, a cluster of highly shared sequence variants was likely a sequencing artifact. Later findings reportedly placed an Asian-associated ancestry cluster below the roughly 700-donor mean for N-insertions.

The CDR3 loop spans 15 amino acids. Germline V CDR1 and CDR2: SNHLY, FYNNEI. Trimming removed 1 base at V and 1 base at J, with 8 bases between. The chain has TRBV2 and TRBJ1-5; D gene uncertain. The sequence derives from a woman aged 30 to 39 in good health and CMV-seropositive. Material for sequencing was PBMCs. The CDR3 region has the DNA TGTGCCAGCAGTGAAGGGCAGGCCAGCAATCAGCCCCAGCATTTT. Translating gives CASSEGQASNQPQHF.